This TCR beta chain was documented in a study of blood T cell repertoires in COVID-19 (dated by TCRdb to 2018 to 2021). In terms of the full investigation: Collaborator samples came from the United States, Italy and Spain and covered acute and convalescent phases of COVID-19. Samples came from the ongoing ImmuneRACE study (first 160 participants) plus 1,254 subjects from 6 global collaborators. The dataset comprised deeply sampled blood TCRbeta repertoires from subjects exposed to, actively infected with, or recovered from COVID-19. The repertoires were made available in a free public database intended to serve as a resource for research on the immune response to SARS-CoV-2. Where HLA class I and class II types were available, the types were taken from metadata supplied by the sample provider, not from assay-based typing. The material from the prospective study consisted of cDNA or gDNA derived from T cells, B-cell-depleted T cells, or PBMCs. A de-identified subject ID, COVID-19 status, age in years and sex were almost always included in the sample metadata.

V and J are truncated by 6 bases and 1 base respectively, leaving an intervening sequence of 13 bases. CDR1 and CDR2, per the germline V gene (reference sequence), are MNHNY and SVGAGI. The CDR3 spans 15 residues, from the cysteine through the phenylalanine. The read is trimmed to its CDR3 DNA, 45 bases read in frame from base 1. On this clone itself: What this receptor recognizes is not known. Base qualities were left out, and no much larger clone turns up one base away.

Study-wide findings and limitations: Clinical and demographic metadata were provided uncurated, with the amount varying by source and participant.

In the prospective study, participants were about 18 to 100 years old, resided in fewer than 25 geographic areas of the United States, and were enrolled through a virtual design. In the prospective study, cohorts were assigned on the basis of participant-reported clinical history obtained from a screening survey and a study questionnaire. Recovered participants in ImmuneRACE Cohort 3 were defined as having two consecutive negative NP/OP PCR tests, clearance from a healthcare professional, or resolution of symptoms. Each participant in the prospective study had whole blood, serum and a nasopharyngeal or oropharyngeal swab collected by mobile phlebotomists. Participants in the prospective study had the option to provide additional blood draws and questionnaires over a roughly 2-month period. Blood samples from the prospective study were shipped frozen or at room temperature prior to DNA extraction.

TCRbeta CDR3 regions were amplified from genomic DNA by means of the immunoSEQ Assay, a bias-controlled multiplex PCR. The original methods were these. The number of nucleated cells in each sample was estimated from the amplification of reference gene primers within the assay. To quantify the absolute abundance of each unique TCRbeta CDR3 rearrangement, sequence reads were collapsed and filtered. For each sample, productive Simpson clonality was calculated as the square root of Simpson's diversity index across productive rearrangements. Not all clones reach the TCRdb copy of this immuneACCESS table, which keeps in-frame sequences only. Checked studies attribute under half of the gap to unresolved V genes and leave the rest unexplained. V, J and clone size reflect that table, while D and trimming were determined from the DNA. This sample holds a few hundred thousand clones; approximately 81% were observed only once. The ten largest clonotypes hold 18% of the sample.

The chain couples TRBV6-6 to TRBJ2-1; the D gene is perhaps TRBD2, on 6 matching bases. Material for sequencing was PBMCs or T cells enriched from blood (not recorded which). This clonotype originated in a man aged 40-49 years who had recovered from COVID-19. The CDR3 here reads CASRRSGGSYNEQFF. The nucleotides are TGTGCCAGCAGACGTTCCGGGGGTTCCTACAATGAGCAGTTCTTC.